One sample yielded the 17 T cell receptor beta chains listed below, sequenced in a study of shared clonotypes between healthy human individuals. Here immunoSEQ multiplex PCR was the method, and the copy in TCRdb shows in-frame clones only, minus some. The table shows about 2.5 million clones, with approximately 90% occurring only once. Sequencing was carried out using naive CD4+ T cells from PBMCs. Subset given: CD45RA+ positively selected. The receptors here all came from a man aged 18 to 30 in good health. Some clones in this sample may be carry-over from other donors' samples.

This clone was counted once. V gene TRBV9 combines with J gene TRBJ2-1; 10 nucleotides agree with TRBD2. This CDR3 comprises 18 residues. Germline CDR1 is SGDLS and CDR2 is YYNGEE. V lost 4 bases to trimming and J lost 3 bases; unmatched junction nucleotides: 13. CDR3 DNA sequence: TGTGCCAGCAGCCCCACGGCAACCGGACTAGCGGACTACAATGAGCAGTTCTTC. Protein product: CASSPTATGLADYNEQFF.

The chain recombines TRBV5-1 with TRBJ2-1, with 8 nucleotides matching TRBD2. The CDR3 runs 14 residues. V trimming: 0 bases; J trimming: 6 bases; junction bases outside the gene matches: 2. Germline V gene lookup returns CDR1 SGHRS and CDR2 YFSETQ. CDR3 residues: CASSLVLAGNEQFF. CDR3 nucleotide sequence: TGCGCCAGCAGCTTGGTCCTAGCGGGCAATGAGCAGTTCTTC.

J is TRBJ1-6 and V is TRBV28, with D unresolved. The V end was cut by 4 bases, the J end by 8 bases, with 18 bases between. The germline gives CDR1 MDHEN, CDR2 SYDVKM. This CDR3 region has 16 residues. In DNA, the CDR3 is TGTGCCAGCAGTTCCCCCCCCGAAGCCTTTTATTCACCCCTCCACTTT. Translating gives CASSSPPEAFYSPLHF. The whole variable domain, remainder taken from reference TRBV28 and TRBJ1-6, is DVKVTQSSRYLVKRTGEKVFLECVQDMDHENMFWYRQDPGLGLRLIYFSYDVKMKEKGDIPEGYSVSREKKERFSLILESASTNQTSMYLCASSSPPEAFYSPLHFGNGTRLTVT.

The chain combines TRBV2 with TRBJ2-7; tentatively, D is TRBD2 (6 bases). CDR1 and CDR2 from the germline V gene are SNHLY and FYNNEI. The length of the CDR3 is 14 residues. Trimming removed 5 bases from V and 4 bases from J, with 15 bases in between. The CDR3 loop reads CASSKLAPAYEQYF. CDR3 nucleotide sequence: TGTGCCAGCAGTAAACTAGCCCCTGCTTACGAGCAGTACTTC.

The chain links TRBV6-1 to TRBJ2-5, with D possibly matching TRBD2 (6 bases). CDR1 MNHNS and CDR2 SASEGT come from the germline V gene. V gave up 6 bases and J gave up 7 bases, with 21 bases separating them. The CDR3 length is 15 residues. CDR3 DNA: TGTGCCAGCAGGCGTACCGGGACTGCCCTTTGGACCCAGTACTTC. Its translation is CASRRTGTALWTQYF.

The count of this clone is one. The rearrangement joins TRBV18 to TRBJ2-2, with 9 positions matching TRBD1. The trim removed 6 bases at V and 3 bases at J, leaving 8 bases unmatched. The CDR3 consists of 16 residues. Germline CDR1 KGHSH, CDR2 LQKENI. CDR3 DNA: TGTGCCAGCTCGCCTCGGACAGGGGCCGACACCGGGGAGCTGTTTTTT. Protein sequence: CASSPRTGADTGELFF. The full variable domain, rest sourced from reference TRBV18 and TRBJ2-2, is NAGVMQNPRHLVRRRGQEARLRCSPMKGHSHVYWYRQLPEEGLKFMVYLQKENIIDESGMPKERFSAEFPKEGPSILRIQQVVRGDSAAYFCASSPRTGADTGELFFGEGSRLTVL.

The chain couples TRBV7-8 to TRBJ2-5; D gene unclear. This CDR3 is 14 amino acids long. V was shortened by 3 bases and J by 1 base, with 9 bases between the two germline ends. Germline V gene sequence: CDR1 SGHVS, CDR2 FQNEAQ. The CDR3 region has the DNA TGTGCCAGCAGCTTGGAGATCACCCAAGAGACCCAGTACTTC. Protein sequence: CASSLEITQETQYF.

This sequence joins TRBV18 and TRBJ2-3, with D perhaps TRBD2 (6 bases). CDR1 KGHSH and CDR2 LQKENI come from the germline V gene. This CDR3 has 16 amino acids. Trimming cost V 3 bases and J 3 bases, with 16 bases left between them. The CDR3 DNA is TGTGCCAGCTCACCCCCGTTGGGAGGAGGGACAGATACGCAGTATTTT. It codes for CASSPPLGGGTDTQYF.

The chain carries TRBV6-1 and TRBJ2-3; 10 nucleotides match TRBD2. J was trimmed by 0 bases and V by 3 bases; bases with no gene match: 6. CDR1 and CDR2 (germline): MNHNS, SASEGT. The CDR3 spans 17 residues. The CDR3 is CASSERLAGQSTDTQYF. In DNA form, the CDR3 reads TGTGCCAGCAGTGAGCGACTAGCGGGCCAGAGCACAGATACGCAGTATTTT.

V and J are TRBV5-1 and TRBJ1-2; D unclear. Trimming shortened V by 2 bases and J by 5 bases, and 13 bases separated the two germline ends. CDR3 length equals 14 residues. CDR1 is SGHRS, CDR2 YFSETQ, per germline. The CDR3 DNA is TGCGCCAGCAGCTTATCCGGGCTGGCATATGGCTACACCTTC. Translated, it gives CASSLSGLAYGYTF.

The rearrangement uses TRBV15 and TRBJ1-5; D gene unclear. Germline assignment: CDR1 LNHNV and CDR2 YYDKDF (reference sequence). The V end lost 3 bases, the J end lost 7 bases, and 7 bases lay between the germline ends. This CDR3 is built from 12 residues. The CDR3 nucleotides are TGTGCCACCAGCAGGCCCACCCAGCCCCAGCATTTT. Its protein is CATSRPTQPQHF.

This sequence joins TRBV2 and TRBJ1-5; 7 bases line up with TRBD1. Trimming removed 6 bases from V and 0 bases from J; junction bases left unmatched: 8. The CDR3 has 16 amino acids. The germline CDR1 and CDR2 sequences are SNHLY and FYNNEI. Here the CDR3 reads CASRRTTGDSNQPQHF. Here the CDR3 DNA reads TGTGCCAGCAGGCGCACCACAGGGGATAGCAATCAGCCCCAGCATTTT.

V gene TRBV28 combines with J gene TRBJ2-6; D not resolved. Germline V CDR1 and CDR2: MDHEN, SYDVKM. V dropped 2 bases and J dropped 3 bases, with 5 bases sitting between them. The CDR3 loop spans 14 amino acids. CDR3 amino acids: CASSLMGGANVLTF. As DNA, the CDR3 is TGTGCCAGCAGTTTAATGGGTGGGGCCAACGTCCTGACTTTC.

The chain links TRBV30 to TRBJ2-1; the D is unclear. CDR1 and CDR2 (germline): GTSNPN, SVGIG (reference sequence). The CDR3 length is 11 residues. V lost 5 bases, J lost 3 bases, and 5 bases lay in between. The CDR3 protein is CAWGFYNEQFF. The CDR3 coding sequence is TGTGCCTGGGGGTTCTACAATGAGCAGTTCTTC.

The chain recombines TRBV28 with TRBJ2-7; 10 nucleotides match TRBD2. The length of the CDR3 is 16 residues. CDR1 and CDR2 from the germline V gene are MDHEN and SYDVKM. The J segment lost 1 base and the V segment lost 4 bases, leaving 7 bases of the junction unmatched. The CDR3 DNA reads TGTGCCAGCAGTTCACTAGCGGGATCTATATCCTACGAGCAGTACTTC. As protein: CASSSLAGSISYEQYF.

The chain carries TRBV2 and TRBJ2-7, with D hard to call. The V and J ends lost 3 bases and 2 bases respectively, with 11 bases between them. The CDR3 is 14 residues long. Germline-derived CDR1 and CDR2 are SNHLY and FYNNEI. The CDR3 coding sequence is TGTGCCAGCAGTGAGAAAACAATAACCTACGAGCAGTACTTC. Translating it yields CASSEKTITYEQYF. Supplemented by reference TRBV2 and TRBJ2-7, the full variable domain reads EPEVTQTPSHQVTQMGQEVILRCVPISNHLYFYWYRQILGQKVEFLVSFYNNEISEKSEIFDDQFSVERPDGSNFTLKIRSTKLEDSAMYFCASSEKTITYEQYFGPGTRLTVT.

V usage is TRBV5-1 and J usage is TRBJ2-1; D is uncertain. The CDR3 consists of 16 residues. CDR1 SGHRS and CDR2 YFSETQ come from the germline V gene. Trimming cost V 1 base and J 9 bases, with 20 bases left between them. CDR3 bases: TGCGCCAGCAGCTTGTTATCCGTCGTTTCACACAGTGAGCAGTTCTTC. Translated, it gives CASSLLSVVSHSEQFF.